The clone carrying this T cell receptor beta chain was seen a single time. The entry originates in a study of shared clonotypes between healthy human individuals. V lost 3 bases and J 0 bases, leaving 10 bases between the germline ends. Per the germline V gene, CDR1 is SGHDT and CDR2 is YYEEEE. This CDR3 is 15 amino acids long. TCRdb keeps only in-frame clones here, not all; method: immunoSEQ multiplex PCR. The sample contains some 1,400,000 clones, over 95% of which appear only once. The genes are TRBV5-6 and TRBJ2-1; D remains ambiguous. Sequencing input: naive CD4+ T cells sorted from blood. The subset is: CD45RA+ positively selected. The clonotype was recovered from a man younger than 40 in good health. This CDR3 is CASSSGLSSYNEQFF. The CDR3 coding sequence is TGTGCCAGCAGCTCAGGTTTGAGCTCCTACAATGAGCAGTTCTTC.